The clone carrying this T cell receptor beta chain appeared many times. The antigen is undetermined. V lost 2 bases and J lost 8, with 7 bases in between. Germline lookup yields CDR1 SGHRS and CDR2 YFSETQ. This CDR3 is built from 12 residues. The sample is drawn from a study of CD8 T cells in ankylosing spondylitis. Quantitative 5'-RACE with molecular barcodes was used to make the TCR beta libraries. Each CDR3 protein gets one entry after TCRdb re-called the 5' RACE reads with MiXCR. The table lists approximately 500,000 distinct CDR3 sequences, roughly 13% of them singletons. Study-level points and caveats: A TCR beta motif of eight highly homologous variants appeared characteristic of ankylosing spondylitis blood. Earlier authors reported some of these motif variants in reactive arthritis synovial fluid and blood. Significant enrichment of disease-linked clones was reported in matched ankylosing spondylitis synovial fluid. Clones linked to the disease showed a CD8+ phenotype. They occurred at relatively low frequencies in peripheral blood.

The sample taken for sequencing was blood, either unsorted or a sorted T cell fraction (not recorded which). The chain links TRBV5-1 to TRBJ1-4; TRBD1 might be the D (5 bases). This clonotype was obtained from a male donor with ankylosing spondylitis. CDR3 coding DNA: TGCGCCAGCAGCTTCGAGGGGGAAAAACTGTTTTTT. This sequence encodes CASSFEGEKLFF.